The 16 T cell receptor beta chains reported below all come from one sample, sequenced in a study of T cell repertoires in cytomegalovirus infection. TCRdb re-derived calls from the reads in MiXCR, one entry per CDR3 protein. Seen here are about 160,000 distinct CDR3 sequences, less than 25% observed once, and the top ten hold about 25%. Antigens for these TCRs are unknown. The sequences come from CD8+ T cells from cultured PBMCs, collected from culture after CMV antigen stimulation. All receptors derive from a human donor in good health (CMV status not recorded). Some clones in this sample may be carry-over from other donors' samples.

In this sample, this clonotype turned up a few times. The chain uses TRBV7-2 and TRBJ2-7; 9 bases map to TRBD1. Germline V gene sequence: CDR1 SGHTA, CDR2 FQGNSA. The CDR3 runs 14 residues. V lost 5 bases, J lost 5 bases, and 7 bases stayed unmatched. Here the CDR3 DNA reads TGTGCCAGCAGCAAGGGACAGGGTAATAACGAGCAGTACTTC. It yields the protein CASSKGQGNNEQYF.

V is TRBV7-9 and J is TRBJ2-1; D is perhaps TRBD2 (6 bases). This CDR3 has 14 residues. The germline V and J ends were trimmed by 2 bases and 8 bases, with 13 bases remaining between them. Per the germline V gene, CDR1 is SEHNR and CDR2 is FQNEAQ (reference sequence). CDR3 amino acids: CASSLRLAMDEQFF. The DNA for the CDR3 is TGTGCCAGCAGCTTAAGGCTAGCGATGGATGAGCAGTTCTTC.

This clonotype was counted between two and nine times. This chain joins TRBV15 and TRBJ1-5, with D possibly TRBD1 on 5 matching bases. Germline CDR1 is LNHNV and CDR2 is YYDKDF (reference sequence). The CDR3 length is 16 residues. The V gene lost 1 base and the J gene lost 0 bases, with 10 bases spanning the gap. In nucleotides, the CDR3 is TGTGCCACCAGCAGAGCTCGGGGCCTTAGCAATCAGCCCCAGCATTTT. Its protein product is CATSRARGLSNQPQHF. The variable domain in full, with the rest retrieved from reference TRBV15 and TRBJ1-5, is DAMVIQNPRYQVTQFGKPVTLSCSQTLNHNVMYWYQQKSSQAPKLLFHYYDKDFNNEADTPDNFQSRRPNTSFCFLDIRSPGLGDTAMYLCATSRARGLSNQPQHFGDGTRLSIL.

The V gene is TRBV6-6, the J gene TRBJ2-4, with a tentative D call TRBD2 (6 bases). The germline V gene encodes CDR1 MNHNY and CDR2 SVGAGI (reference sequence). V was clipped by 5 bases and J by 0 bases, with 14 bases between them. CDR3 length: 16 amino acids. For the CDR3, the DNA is TGTGCCAGCAGTCCTCGGGACTCACTAGCCAAAAACATTCAGTACTTC. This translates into CASSPRDSLAKNIQYF.

In nucleotides, the CDR3 is TGTGCCAGCAGCTTCAGGACAGGGGTTATCGGGGAGCTGTTTTTT. It codes for CASSFRTGVIGELFF. The rearrangement links TRBV7-9 to TRBJ2-2; 9 nucleotides line up with TRBD1. The V and J ends lost 3 bases and 7 bases, in that order; junction bases with no gene match: 6. Germline CDR1 is SEHNR and CDR2 is FQNEAQ (reference sequence). This CDR3 comprises 15 residues.

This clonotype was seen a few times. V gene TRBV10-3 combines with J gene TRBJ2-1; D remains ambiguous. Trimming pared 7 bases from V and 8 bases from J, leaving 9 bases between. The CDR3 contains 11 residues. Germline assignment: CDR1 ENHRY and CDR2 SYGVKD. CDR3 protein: CAIKKGDEQFF. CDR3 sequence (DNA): TGTGCCATCAAGAAGGGCGATGAGCAGTTCTTC.

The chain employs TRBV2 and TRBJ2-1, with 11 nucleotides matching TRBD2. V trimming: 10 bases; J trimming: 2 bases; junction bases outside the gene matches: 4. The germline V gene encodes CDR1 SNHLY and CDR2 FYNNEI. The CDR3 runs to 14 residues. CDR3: CANLAGGPYNEQFF. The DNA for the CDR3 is TGTGCCAACTTAGCGGGGGGGCCCTACAATGAGCAGTTCTTC.

In DNA form, the CDR3 reads TGTGCCAGCCTCGGAGGGATTGAAGCTTTCTTT. This sequence encodes CASLGGIEAFF. This chain uses TRBV27 with TRBJ1-1; D is uncertain. The CDR3 has 11 amino acids. Trimming removed 8 bases at V and 7 bases at J, with 11 bases between. The V gene's germline CDR1 is MNHEY and CDR2 SMNVEV (reference sequence).

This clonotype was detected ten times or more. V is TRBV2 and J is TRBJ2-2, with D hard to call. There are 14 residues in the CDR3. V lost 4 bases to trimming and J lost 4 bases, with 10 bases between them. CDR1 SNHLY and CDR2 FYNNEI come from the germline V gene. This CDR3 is CASSAGVGTGELFF. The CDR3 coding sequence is TGTGCCAGCAGTGCTGGGGTGGGCACCGGGGAGCTGTTTTTT.

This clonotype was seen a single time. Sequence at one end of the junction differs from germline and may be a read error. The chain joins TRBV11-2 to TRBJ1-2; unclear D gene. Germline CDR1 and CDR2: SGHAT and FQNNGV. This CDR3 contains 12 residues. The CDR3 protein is CASSLDIYGYTF. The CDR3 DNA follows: TGTGCCAGCAGCCTAGACATCTATGGCTACACCTTC.

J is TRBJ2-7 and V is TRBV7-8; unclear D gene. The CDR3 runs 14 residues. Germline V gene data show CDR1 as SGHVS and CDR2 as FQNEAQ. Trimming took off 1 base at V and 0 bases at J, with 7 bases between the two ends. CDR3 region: CASSLVLSSYEQYF. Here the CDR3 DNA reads TGTGCCAGCAGCTTAGTTCTGAGCTCCTACGAGCAGTACTTC.

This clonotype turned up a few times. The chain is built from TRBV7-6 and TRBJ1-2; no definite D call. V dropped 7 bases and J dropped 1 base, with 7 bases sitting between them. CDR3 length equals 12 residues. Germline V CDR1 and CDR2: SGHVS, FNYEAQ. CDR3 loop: CASTGINYGYTF. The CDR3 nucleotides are TGTGCCAGCACCGGGATTAACTATGGCTACACCTTC.

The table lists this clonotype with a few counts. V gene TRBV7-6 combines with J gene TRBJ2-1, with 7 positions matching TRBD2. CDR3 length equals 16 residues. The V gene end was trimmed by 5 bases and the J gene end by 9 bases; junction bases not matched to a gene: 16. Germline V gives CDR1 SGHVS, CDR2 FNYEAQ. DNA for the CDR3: TGTGCCAGCAGCCAAAAGGCGGGGGTTAAGAGCGGTGAGCAGTTCTTC. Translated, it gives CASSQKAGVKSGEQFF.

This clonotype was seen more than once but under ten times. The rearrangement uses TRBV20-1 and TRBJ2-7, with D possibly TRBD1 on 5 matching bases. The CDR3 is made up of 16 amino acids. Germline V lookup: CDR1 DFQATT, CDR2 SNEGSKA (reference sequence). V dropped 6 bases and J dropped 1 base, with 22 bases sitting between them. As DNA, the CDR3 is TGCAGTGCGAACACAATACCACAGGATCCTTCCTACGAGCAGTACTTC. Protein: CSANTIPQDPSYEQYF.

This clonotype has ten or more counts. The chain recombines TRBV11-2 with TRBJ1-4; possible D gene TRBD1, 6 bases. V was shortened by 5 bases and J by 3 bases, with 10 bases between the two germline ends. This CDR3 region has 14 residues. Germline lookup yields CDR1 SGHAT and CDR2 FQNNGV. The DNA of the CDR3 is TGTGCCAGCAGCGTGCCAGGGGCTAATGAAAAACTGTTTTTT. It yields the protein CASSVPGANEKLFF.

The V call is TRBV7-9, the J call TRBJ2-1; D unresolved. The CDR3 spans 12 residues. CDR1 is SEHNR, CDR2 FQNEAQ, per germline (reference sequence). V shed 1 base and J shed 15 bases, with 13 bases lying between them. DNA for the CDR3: TGTGCCAGCAGCTTAGATTCACTAACGTGGTTCTTC. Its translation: CASSLDSLTWFF.